Below, one T cell receptor beta chain is given with its context. Its antigen is not yet known. No much larger clone exists at a distance of one base, and base qualities are not known. The immunoSEQ Assay, a bias-controlled multiplex PCR, was used to amplify TCRbeta CDR3 regions from genomic DNA. As for the authors' bioinformatics: Nucleated cell counts per sample were estimated from amplification of reference gene primers within the assay. To quantify the absolute abundance of each unique TCRbeta CDR3 rearrangement, sequence reads were collapsed and filtered. For each sample, productive Simpson clonality was calculated by taking the square root of Simpson's diversity index across productive rearrangements. TCRdb took over this immuneACCESS table, retaining in-frame rearrangements with V and J assigned. Such tables are incomplete; in checked studies, under half of the missing clones stem from an unresolved V gene, and the remainder is unexplained. V, J and clone size were drawn from that table, and D and trimming were deduced from the DNA. Across this sample there are under 200,000 clones, with 86% seen only once. The biggest ten clones account for roughly 7% of the sample.

This sample stems from a study of blood T cell repertoires in COVID-19 (dated by TCRdb to 2018 to 2020). For the study in its entirety: The collaborator samples originated in the United States, Italy and Spain and spanned the acute and convalescent phases of COVID-19. The prospective study material was composed of cDNA or gDNA derived from T cells, B-cell-depleted T cells, or PBMCs. Subjects who had been exposed to COVID-19, were actively infected with it, or had recovered from it provided the deeply sampled blood TCRbeta repertoires that made up the dataset. The repertoires were released in a freely available public database meant as a resource for research on the immune response to SARS-CoV-2. Samples came from the ongoing ImmuneRACE study (first 160 participants) plus 1,254 subjects from 6 global collaborators. Nearly every sample came with metadata listing a de-identified subject ID, COVID-19 status, age in years and sex. HLA class I and class II types, where available, came from metadata supplied by the sample provider rather than from assay-based typing. What the authors observed across the whole study: The amount of clinical and demographic metadata varied by source and participant and was provided uncurated.

CDR3 length: 20 amino acids, cysteine to phenylalanine. Only the CDR3 portion is preserved as DNA: 60 bases, with reading frame beginning at the first base. Via the germline V gene (reference sequence), CDR1 is WNHNN and CDR2 SYGVQD. After removal of 4 bases from V and 0 bases from J, the junction retains 11 bases not matched to a gene. Collaborating institutions collected whole blood in K2EDTA tubes following their own protocols. For TCRbeta analysis, collaborators shipped samples in one of three forms: frozen whole blood, isolated PBMCs, or DNA extracted from either of those sample types. Sequencing used peripheral blood. Rearrangement joined TRBV10-1 to TRBJ2-1; the central 14 bases match TRBD2. The sequence was collected from a woman older than 75 in a cohort sampled during active or convalescent COVID-19. The DNA sequence reads TGCGCCAGCAGTGCTGGGGGACTAGCGGGAGCGATCCTCTCCTACAATGAGCAGTTCTTC. The translation is CASSAGGLAGAILSYNEQFF.